This TCR beta chain was captured in a study of patients with pleural tuberculosis (TCRdb year 2014). This clonotype has a count of ten or more. Its antigen target is currently unknown. The record has no base qualities; no much larger clone is one base away. Sequencing instrument: Illumina Genome Analyzer IIx. The raw public reads went through TCRdb reprocessing: fastp at Q25, MiXCR clone calling, in-frame beta chains kept. Every entry covers one CDR3 protein and lists the most common genes and DNA from its rows. This sample holds 45,000 to 60,000 distinct CDR3 sequences; less than 9.5% were observed only once. Around 15% of the sample is in the top ten clones. The TCR comes from a human donor with pleural tuberculosis.

In nucleotides, the sequence is TGTGCCAGCACCCCAGTGTTGCAGGGCACCTATGGCTACACCTTC. Its protein product is CASTPVLQGTYGYTF. This chain is built from TRBV11-2 and TRBJ1-2, and the D gene may be TRBD1, 5 bases matching. Per the germline V gene, SGHAT is the CDR1 and FQNNGV is the CDR2. The junction shows trimming of 7 bases on V and 4 bases on J, plus 19 bases between the germline ends. From its cysteine to its phenylalanine, the CDR3 spans 15 amino acids. The entry retains the CDR3 DNA only, 45 bases that are in frame from base 1.